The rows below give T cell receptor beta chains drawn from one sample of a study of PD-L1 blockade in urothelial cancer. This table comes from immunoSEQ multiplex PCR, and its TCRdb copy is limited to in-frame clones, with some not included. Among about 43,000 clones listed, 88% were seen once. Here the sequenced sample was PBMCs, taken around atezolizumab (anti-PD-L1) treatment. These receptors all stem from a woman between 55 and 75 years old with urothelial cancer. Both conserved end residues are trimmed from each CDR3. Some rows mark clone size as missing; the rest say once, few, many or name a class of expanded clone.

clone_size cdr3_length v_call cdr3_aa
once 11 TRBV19 ASSIRGVYEQY
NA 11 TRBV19 ASSGGANEKLF
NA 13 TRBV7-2 ASSFQQGRTDTQY
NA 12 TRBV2 ASSEQLAGFLQF
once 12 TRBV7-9 ASSQPGGSTEAF
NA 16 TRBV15 ATSRDSGGRAFGNEQF
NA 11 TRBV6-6 ASRPDSAYGYT
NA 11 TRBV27 ASSLSGDTEAF
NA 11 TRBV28 ASSLHGGYEQY
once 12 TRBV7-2 ASSLEQALVTQY
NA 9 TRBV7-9 ASSPAGKLF
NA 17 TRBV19 ASSIDSGVAQSSYNEQF
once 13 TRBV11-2 ASSPGVAKQETQY
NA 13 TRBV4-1 ASSQSQTSSYEQY
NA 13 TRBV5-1 ASSLQGLDTGELF
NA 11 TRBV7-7 ASSTDTDNEQF
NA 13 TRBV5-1 ASSKSGGSGNTIY
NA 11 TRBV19 ASSIGGLETQY
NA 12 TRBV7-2 ASSSVSGGGREF
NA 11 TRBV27 ASSPGGLNEQF
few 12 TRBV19 ASSILLQDGGYT
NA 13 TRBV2 ASRRQGAGTYEQY
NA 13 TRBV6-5 ASSAWDREGDTQY
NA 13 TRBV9 ASSPGLEIGNTIY
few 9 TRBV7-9 ASSLSEPQH
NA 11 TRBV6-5 ASSYQQGSEQY
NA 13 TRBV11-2 ASSFTGQDNSPLH
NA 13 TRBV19 ASSIGQFSGNTIY
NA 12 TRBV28 ASIGQGNFNEQF
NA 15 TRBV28 ASSTALTGAMNTEAF
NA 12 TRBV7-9 ASSSEGSNQPQH
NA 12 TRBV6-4 ASSSISSGNTIY
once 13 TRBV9 ASSGRQGGVEKLF
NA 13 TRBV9 ASSQGPGGNYGYT
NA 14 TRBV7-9 ASSSNYRGRAETQY
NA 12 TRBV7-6 ASSSDRGNEKLF
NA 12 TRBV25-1 ASSERGDIGGYT
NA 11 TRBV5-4 ASSRTGSYEQY
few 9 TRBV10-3 AISGGTEAF
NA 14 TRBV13 ASSPVRGGLPDTQY
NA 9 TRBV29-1 SWELNTEAF
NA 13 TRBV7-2 ASSPEITLRETQY
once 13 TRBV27 AARDRALSYNEQF
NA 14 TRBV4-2 ASSQSSGLGIDTQY
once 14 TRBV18 ASSLVGQGGTDTQY
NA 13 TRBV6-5 ASRRLAGGPYEQY
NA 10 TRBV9 ASSEYNYGYT
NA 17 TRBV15 ATSPRHWVFVQGAYGYT
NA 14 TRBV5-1 ASSLTLSGISYEQY
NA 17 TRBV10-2 ASSRQGVRPTKGYNEQF
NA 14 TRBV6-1 ASSARAGQEGYGYT
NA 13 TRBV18 ASSPGQGVTDTQY
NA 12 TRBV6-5 ASSYSGTTYEQY
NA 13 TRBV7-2 ASSLTDWAYNEQF
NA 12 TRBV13 ASSQDRDGTEAF